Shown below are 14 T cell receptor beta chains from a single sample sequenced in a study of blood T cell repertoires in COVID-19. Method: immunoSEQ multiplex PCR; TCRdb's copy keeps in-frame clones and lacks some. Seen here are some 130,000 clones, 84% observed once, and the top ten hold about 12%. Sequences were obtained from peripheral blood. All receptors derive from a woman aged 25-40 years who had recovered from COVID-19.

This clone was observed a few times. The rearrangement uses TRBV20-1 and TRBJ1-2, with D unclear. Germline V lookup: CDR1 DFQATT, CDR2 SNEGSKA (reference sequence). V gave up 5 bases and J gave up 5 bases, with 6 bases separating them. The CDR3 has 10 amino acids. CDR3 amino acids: CSAFRYGYTF. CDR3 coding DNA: TGCAGTGCTTTTCGGTATGGCTACACCTTC.

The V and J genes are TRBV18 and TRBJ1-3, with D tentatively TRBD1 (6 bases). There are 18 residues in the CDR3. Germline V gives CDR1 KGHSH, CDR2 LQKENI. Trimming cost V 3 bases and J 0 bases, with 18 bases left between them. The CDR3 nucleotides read TGTGCCAGCTCACCCCGAACCCGGGACACCAGCTCTGGAAACACCATATATTTT. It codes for CASSPRTRDTSSGNTIYF.

For the CDR3, the DNA is TGCAGCGTCGATGCAGGGGGCAAGGATGAGCAGTTCTTC. This translates into CSVDAGGKDEQFF. The V call is TRBV29-1, the J call TRBJ2-1; 8 nucleotides line up with TRBD1. V was pared by 6 bases and J by 8 bases, with 9 bases of the junction left unmatched. CDR1 SQVTM and CDR2 ANQGSEA come from the germline V gene. This CDR3 contains 13 residues.

CDR3: CASSLSGSRGTYNEQFF. CDR3 nucleotides: TGTGCCAGCAGCTTGAGCGGGAGTAGGGGGACCTACAATGAGCAGTTCTTC. The chain carries TRBV5-4 and TRBJ2-1, with 8 bases aligning to TRBD2. The CDR3 runs 17 residues. Trimming removed 1 base from V and 2 bases from J; junction bases left unmatched: 8. Germline V gene data show CDR1 as SGHNT and CDR2 as YYREEE (reference sequence).

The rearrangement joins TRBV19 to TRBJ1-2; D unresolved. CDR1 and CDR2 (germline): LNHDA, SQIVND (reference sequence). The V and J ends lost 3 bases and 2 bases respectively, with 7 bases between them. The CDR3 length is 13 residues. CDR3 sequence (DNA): TGTGCCAGTAGTATTGAGCGGAACTATGGCTACACCTTC. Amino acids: CASSIERNYGYTF.

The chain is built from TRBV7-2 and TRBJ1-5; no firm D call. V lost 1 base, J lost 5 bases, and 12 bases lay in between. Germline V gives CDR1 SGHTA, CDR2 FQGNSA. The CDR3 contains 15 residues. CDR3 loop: CASSLGPDTYQPQHF. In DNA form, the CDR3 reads TGTGCCAGCAGCTTAGGCCCCGACACCTATCAGCCCCAGCATTTT.

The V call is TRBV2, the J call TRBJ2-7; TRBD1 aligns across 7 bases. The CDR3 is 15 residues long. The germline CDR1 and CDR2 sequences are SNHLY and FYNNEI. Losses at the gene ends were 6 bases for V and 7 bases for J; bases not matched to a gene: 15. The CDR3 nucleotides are TGTGCCAGCAGCCCAACCCGGACAGGATCGGGAGAGCAGTACTTC. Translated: CASSPTRTGSGEQYF. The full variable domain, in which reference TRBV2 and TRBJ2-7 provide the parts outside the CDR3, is EPEVTQTPSHQVTQMGQEVILRCVPISNHLYFYWYRQILGQKVEFLVSFYNNEISEKSEIFDDQFSVERPDGSNFTLKIRSTKLEDSAMYFCASSPTRTGSGEQYFGPGTRLTVT.

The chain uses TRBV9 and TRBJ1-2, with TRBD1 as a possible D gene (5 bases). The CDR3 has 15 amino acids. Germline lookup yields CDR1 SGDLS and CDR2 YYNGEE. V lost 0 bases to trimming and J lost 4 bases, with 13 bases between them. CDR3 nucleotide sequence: TGTGCCAGCAGCGTAGCTGGGGGGGGTGCCTATGGCTACACCTTC. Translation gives CASSVAGGGAYGYTF.

The CDR3 loop is CASSLQVSGNTIYF. CDR3 coding DNA: TGTGCCAGCAGCTTGCAGGTCTCTGGAAACACCATATATTTT. The J gene is TRBJ1-3, the V gene TRBV11-2; D remains ambiguous. Trimming shortened V by 3 bases and J by 0 bases, and 6 bases separated the two germline ends. The CDR3 contains 14 residues. Germline V gene sequence: CDR1 SGHAT, CDR2 FQNNGV. The full variable domain, completed using reference TRBV11-2 and TRBJ1-3, is EAGVAQSPRYKIIEKRQSVAFWCNPISGHATLYWYQQILGQGPKLLIQFQNNGVVDDSQLPKDRFSAERLKGVDSTLKIQPAKLEDSAVYLCASSLQVSGNTIYFGEGSWLTVV.

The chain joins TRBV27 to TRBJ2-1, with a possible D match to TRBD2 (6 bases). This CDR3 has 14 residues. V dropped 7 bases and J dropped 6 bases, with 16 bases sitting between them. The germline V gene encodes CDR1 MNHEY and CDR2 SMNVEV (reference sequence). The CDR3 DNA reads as TGTGCCAGCAACAGGAGGGGCCCAGCCAATGAGCAGTTCTTC. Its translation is CASNRRGPANEQFF.

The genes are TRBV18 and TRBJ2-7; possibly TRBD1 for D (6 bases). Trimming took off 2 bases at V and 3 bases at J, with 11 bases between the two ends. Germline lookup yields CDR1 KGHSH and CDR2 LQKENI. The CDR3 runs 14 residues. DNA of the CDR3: TGTGCCAGCTCACCAATGGGGACACACTACGAGCAGTACTTC. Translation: CASSPMGTHYEQYF.

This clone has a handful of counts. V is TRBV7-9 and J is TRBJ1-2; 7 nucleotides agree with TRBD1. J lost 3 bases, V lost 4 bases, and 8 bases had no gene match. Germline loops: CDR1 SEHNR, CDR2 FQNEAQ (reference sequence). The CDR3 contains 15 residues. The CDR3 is CASSSSRQGHYGYTF. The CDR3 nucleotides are TGTGCCAGCAGCTCGAGCCGACAGGGACACTATGGCTACACCTTC.

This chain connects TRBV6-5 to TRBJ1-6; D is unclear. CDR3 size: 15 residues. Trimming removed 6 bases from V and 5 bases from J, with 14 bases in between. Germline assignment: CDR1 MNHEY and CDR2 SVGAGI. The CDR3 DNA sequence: TGTGCCAGCAGCTACCATATACAAGATAATTCACCCCTCCACTTT. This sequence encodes CASSYHIQDNSPLHF.

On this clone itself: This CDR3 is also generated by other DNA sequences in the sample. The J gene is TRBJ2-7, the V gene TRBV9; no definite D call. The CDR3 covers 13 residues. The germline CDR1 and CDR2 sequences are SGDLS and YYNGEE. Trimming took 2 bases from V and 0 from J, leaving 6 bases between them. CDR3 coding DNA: TGTGCCAGCAGCGTGGGCAGCTCCTACGAGCAGTACTTC. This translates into CASSVGSSYEQYF.